These 27 T cell receptor beta chains were sequenced from one sample in a study of T cells in Graves' hyperthyroidism and ophthalmopathy. RNA transcripts provided the source from which TCR beta CDR3 regions were amplified. Carried out on the TCR CDR3, a first-round RT-PCR used the HTBI primer set. One entry per CDR3 protein results from TCRdb running MiXCR on the multiplex PCR reads. The repertoire includes 530,000 or so distinct CDR3 sequences, roughly a quarter of them detected once, and about 10% sits in the top ten. Sample: blood. The receptors originated from a woman aged 25 to 39 with Graves' ophthalmopathy.

This clonotype appeared many times. This chain uses TRBV7-9 with TRBJ1-1, with a tentative D call TRBD1 (6 bases). The CDR3 is 15 residues long. V was trimmed by 1 base and J by 2 bases, leaving 11 bases between them. In germline, CDR1 is SEHNR, CDR2 FQNEAQ (reference sequence). The CDR3 sequence is CASSLVKGGNTEAFF. CDR3 nucleotides: TGTGCCAGCAGCTTAGTGAAGGGGGGAAACACTGAAGCTTTCTTT. Full variable domain (remainder filled in from reference TRBV7-9 and TRBJ1-1): DTGVSQNPRHKITKRGQNVTFRCDPISEHNRLYWYRQTLGQGPEFLTYFQNEAQLEKSRLLSDRFSAERPKGSFSTLEIQRTEQGDSAMYLCASSLVKGGNTEAFFGQGTRLTVV.

In its sample, this clonotype was seen many times. This chain uses TRBV10-3 with TRBJ2-2; D is unclear. Trimming took 5 bases from V and 3 from J, leaving 13 bases between them. The CDR3 sequence is 15 residues long. Per the germline V gene, CDR1 is ENHRY and CDR2 is SYGVKD. This chain's CDR3 is CAISNVSSYTGELFF. In DNA form, the CDR3 reads TGTGCCATCAGTAACGTGAGTTCGTACACCGGGGAGCTGTTTTTT.

The chain links TRBV20-1 to TRBJ1-2, with 9 nucleotides matching TRBD1. The V and J ends lost 6 bases and 6 bases, in that order; junction bases with no gene match: 11. Germline V gene data show CDR1 as DFQATT and CDR2 as SNEGSKA (reference sequence). The CDR3 has 14 residues. The CDR3 DNA reads TGCAGTGCCTTAGGACAGGGGAGGGCGGATGGCTACACCTTC. As protein: CSALGQGRADGYTF.

This clonotype has at least ten counts. The genes are TRBV6-2 or TRBV6-3 and TRBJ2-7; D possibly corresponds to TRBD2 (5 bases). The ends were cut back, 3 bases at V and 0 bases at J, with 6 bases in the middle. Germline loops: CDR1 MNHEY, CDR2 SVGEGT. This CDR3 comprises 13 residues. The CDR3 loop is CASSYSDSYEQYF. The DNA of the CDR3 is TGTGCCAGCAGTTATAGCGACTCCTACGAGCAGTACTTC.

This clonotype was picked up a small number of times. The chain links TRBV25-1 to TRBJ2-2, with 9 bases identical to TRBD1. CDR1 and CDR2 from the germline V gene are MGHDK and SYGVNS. After removal of 0 bases from V and 2 bases from J, the junction contained 4 bases not matched to a gene. CDR3 length equals 17 residues. CDR3 sequence: CASSEYWTGDNTGELFF. The CDR3 DNA follows: TGTGCCAGCAGTGAATATTGGACAGGGGATAACACCGGGGAGCTGTTTTTT.

V gene TRBV20-1 combines with J gene TRBJ1-5; TRBD1 aligns across 7 bases. The germline V gene has CDR1 DFQATT and CDR2 SNEGSKA (reference sequence). V trimming: 0 bases; J trimming: 5 bases; junction bases outside the gene matches: 13. This CDR3 contains 17 residues. CDR3 protein: CSARDGGTVKFYQPQHF. CDR3 nucleotides: TGCAGTGCTAGAGATGGGGGGACAGTGAAATTTTATCAGCCCCAGCATTTT.

This clonotype appeared many times. The rearrangement joins TRBV28 to TRBJ1-2, with a tentative D call TRBD1 (6 bases). V lost 5 bases and J 6 bases, leaving 19 bases between the germline ends. The CDR3 spans 15 residues. Germline V gene lookup returns CDR1 MDHEN and CDR2 SYDVKM. CDR3 sequence: CASSLSAGDGNGYTF. DNA of the CDR3: TGTGCCAGCAGTCTGTCTGCAGGGGACGGCAATGGCTACACCTTC.

This clonotype was recorded many times. The J gene is TRBJ2-7, the V gene TRBV29-1; D unresolved. Trimming took off 2 bases at V and 7 bases at J, with 18 bases between the two ends. The CDR3 has 14 residues. Germline CDR1 reads SQVTM; CDR2 reads ANQGSEA. DNA for the CDR3: TGCAGCGTTGAAATCGCACCGCCGGTAGGTGAGCAGTACTTC. This encodes CSVEIAPPVGEQYF.

This clonotype was seen many times. V gene TRBV2 combines with J gene TRBJ1-1, with a weak D call TRBD1 (6 bases). The CDR3 has 13 residues. Germline-derived CDR1 and CDR2 are SNHLY and FYNNEI. The V and J ends lost 8 bases and 0 bases respectively, with 10 bases between them. The CDR3 loop reads CASLDSMNTEAFF. The CDR3 DNA reads as TGTGCCAGCTTGGACAGCATGAACACTGAAGCTTTCTTT.

This clonotype was detected ten times or more. V is TRBV2 and J is TRBJ2-7; 9 nucleotides match TRBD1. V lost 9 bases to trimming and J lost 5 bases; unmatched junction nucleotides: 8. This CDR3 is built from 13 residues. Germline V gives CDR1 SNHLY, CDR2 FYNNEI. This chain's CDR3 is CASFRDRDHEQYF. Here the CDR3 DNA reads TGTGCCAGTTTCCGGGACAGGGACCACGAGCAGTACTTC.

The V and J genes are TRBV20-1 and TRBJ2-5; no clear D. V lost 2 bases, J lost 1 base, and 8 bases lay in between. The germline V gene encodes CDR1 DFQATT and CDR2 SNEGSKA (reference sequence). CDR3 length: 13 amino acids. CDR3 sequence (DNA): TGCAGTGCTAGAAAACCAGGCCAAGAGACCCAGTACTTC. Translation gives CSARKPGQETQYF.

This chain uses TRBV3-1 with TRBJ2-2; D is uncertain. Germline-derived CDR1 and CDR2 are LGHDT and YNNKEL (reference sequence). The CDR3 is 15 residues long. Trimming took 2 bases from V and 1 from J, leaving 8 bases between them. In DNA form, the CDR3 reads TGTGCCAGCAGCCAACCGAGAAGGAACACCGGGGAGCTGTTTTTT. It yields the protein CASSQPRRNTGELFF.

The chain employs TRBV20-1 and TRBJ1-2; D unclear. CDR1 and CDR2 (germline): DFQATT, SNEGSKA (reference sequence). V was trimmed by 6 bases and J by 3 bases, leaving 14 bases between them. CDR3 length equals 13 residues. The chain's CDR3 is CSASSREDYGYTF. CDR3 DNA: TGCAGTGCAAGCTCGAGAGAAGACTATGGCTACACCTTC.

The chain carries TRBV20-1 and TRBJ2-5, with TRBD2 identical over 12 bases. V trimming: 0 bases; J trimming: 5 bases; junction bases outside the gene matches: 16. CDR1 is DFQATT, CDR2 SNEGSKA, per germline (reference sequence). The CDR3 length is 19 residues. The DNA for the CDR3 is TGCAGTGCTAGAGACCCTAGCGGGGGGGCCGGAATGCTCTGGGAGACCCAGTACTTC. Protein: CSARDPSGGAGMLWETQYF.

This clonotype appeared many times. The chain links TRBV20-1 to TRBJ2-7, with D maybe TRBD2 (5 bases). V gave up 6 bases and J gave up 3 bases, with 18 bases separating them. This CDR3 spans 14 amino acids. CDR1 is DFQATT, CDR2 SNEGSKA, per germline (reference sequence). The chain's CDR3 is CSARPRGAVYEQYF. The CDR3 region has the DNA TGCAGTGCCCGACCCCGGGGAGCGGTCTACGAGCAGTACTTC.

This clonotype was counted at least ten times. The V gene is TRBV20-1, the J gene TRBJ2-7; the D gene is possibly TRBD2 (6 bases). The CDR3 has 14 amino acids. CDR1 and CDR2 (germline): DFQATT, SNEGSKA (reference sequence). V was shortened by 1 base and J by 3 bases, with 13 bases between the two germline ends. The CDR3 is CSARAPTEGYEQYF. CDR3 DNA: TGCAGTGCTAGAGCCCCCACGGAGGGCTACGAGCAGTACTTC.

This chain connects TRBV12-3 or TRBV12-4 to TRBJ1-5; possible D gene TRBD1, 5 bases. This CDR3 is 15 amino acids long. Trimming cost V 3 bases and J 3 bases, with 12 bases left between them. DNA for the CDR3: TGTGCCAGCAGTTTGGGGCAGGCCAACAATCAGCCCCAGCATTTT. This translates into CASSLGQANNQPQHF.

This clonotype appeared many times. The CDR3 DNA follows: TGTGCCAGCAGTAGGAGCAGGGGTGCGGACTATGGCTACACCTTC. Translating it yields CASSRSRGADYGYTF. The V call is TRBV6-1, the J call TRBJ1-2; a possible D gene is TRBD1 (6 bases). Trimming took 5 bases from V and 3 from J, leaving 16 bases between them. CDR3 length: 15 amino acids. Germline assignment: CDR1 MNHNS and CDR2 SASEGT.

This clonotype was observed at least ten times. The V call is TRBV6-5, the J call TRBJ1-1, with TRBD1 as a possible D gene (6 bases). V was clipped by 5 bases and J by 7 bases, with 11 bases between them. The germline gives CDR1 MNHEY, CDR2 SVGAGI. CDR3 length: 12 amino acids. CDR3 DNA: TGTGCCAGCAGTCCACAGGGTATTGAAGCTTTCTTT. It specifies CASSPQGIEAFF.

This clonotype has a count of ten or more. This chain connects TRBV29-1 to TRBJ2-7; TRBD2 is a possible D gene (7 bases). The CDR3 is 16 amino acids. The germline CDR1 and CDR2 sequences are SQVTM and ANQGSEA. V was clipped by 0 bases and J by 3 bases, with 18 bases between them. CDR3 protein: CSVEEALAGAYYEQYF. DNA of the CDR3: TGCAGCGTTGAAGAGGCTTTGGCGGGGGCCTACTACGAGCAGTACTTC.

This clonotype was seen repeatedly, ten times or more. This rearrangement joins TRBV7-8 to TRBJ1-2; 7 bases map to TRBD1. The ends lost 5 bases at V and 3 bases at J; junction bases unmatched: 6. The CDR3 covers 14 residues. Germline assignment: CDR1 SGHVS and CDR2 FQNEAQ. This chain's CDR3 is CASSPDREDYGYTF. CDR3 sequence (DNA): TGTGCCAGCAGCCCCGACAGGGAGGACTATGGCTACACCTTC.

The DNA of the CDR3 is TGCAGCGTTGAAGGAGGTCTAGCGGGGAACACCGGGGAGCTGTTTTTT. Its protein product is CSVEGGLAGNTGELFF. This chain uses TRBV29-1 with TRBJ2-2, with TRBD2 matching over 8 bases. V gave up 1 base and J gave up 1 base; unmatched junction bases: 5. The CDR3 is 16 residues long. Germline V gene lookup returns CDR1 SQVTM and CDR2 ANQGSEA.

This clonotype was counted at least ten times. V is TRBV6-2 or TRBV6-3 and J is TRBJ2-3; D remains unclear. Between the trimmed V and J ends, which lost 6 bases and 4 bases, there was a span of 14 bases. The CDR3 sequence is 14 residues long. Germline-derived CDR1 and CDR2 are MNHEY and SVGEGT. The CDR3 region is CASSPHRSPDTQYF. CDR3 nucleotides: TGTGCCAGCAGCCCCCACCGTAGTCCAGATACGCAGTATTTT.

This clonotype has just a few counts. This chain links TRBV28 with TRBJ1-5, with 7 positions matching TRBD1. The V gene's germline CDR1 is MDHEN and CDR2 SYDVKM. Trimming cost V 6 bases and J 9 bases; bases outside gene matches: 5. The length of the CDR3 is 12 residues. The CDR3 DNA sequence: TGTGCCAGCAGGCTACAGGGGAGGCCCCAGCATTTT. It specifies CASRLQGRPQHF. Using reference TRBV28 and TRBJ1-5 for the parts outside the CDR3, the full variable domain is DVKVTQSSRYLVKRTGEKVFLECVQDMDHENMFWYRQDPGLGLRLIYFSYDVKMKEKGDIPEGYSVSREKKERFSLILESASTNQTSMYLCASRLQGRPQHFGDGTRLSIL.

For this clonotype: A much bigger clone sits one base away, suggesting this may be a read error. Here the CDR3 omits its conserved ending phenylalanine or tryptophan, so a read error is the likely source. V and J are TRBV5-1 and TRBJ1-1, with 10 positions matching TRBD1. Per germline, CDR1 SGHRS and CDR2 YFSETQ. The CDR3 covers 15 residues. After removal of 5 bases from V and 4 bases from J, the junction contained 8 bases not matched to a gene. The CDR3 is CASRPPGTGATEAFL. Written as DNA, the CDR3 is TGCGCCAGCAGGCCTCCTGGGACAGGGGCCACTGAAGCTTTCCTT.

This rearrangement joins TRBV7-3 to TRBJ2-1; 7 positions agree with TRBD1. The CDR3 has 16 residues. J was trimmed by 9 bases and V by 4 bases; bases with no gene match: 15. Germline V gene data show CDR1 as SGHTA and CDR2 as FQGTGA. CDR3 amino acids: CASSSGMGQLVGEQFF. DNA of the CDR3: TGTGCCAGCAGCTCAGGGATGGGACAGCTCGTCGGTGAGCAGTTCTTC.

The V gene is TRBV7-2, the J gene TRBJ2-7; 10 positions agree with TRBD2. V lost 3 bases and J lost 2; bases outside the gene matches: 4. CDR1 is SGHTA and CDR2 is FQGNSA in the germline V gene. The CDR3 is 15 residues long. In nucleotides, the CDR3 is TGTGCCAGCAGCTTCTCCGGGACTAGCGCCTACGAGCAGTACTTC. Its translation: CASSFSGTSAYEQYF.